These 32 T cell receptor beta chains came from one sample sequenced in a study of T cells after yellow fever vaccination (dated by TCRdb to between 2019 and 2020). The library was produced with 5' RACE. For sequencing, an Illumina NovaSeq 6000 was employed. In TCRdb, the public reads were trimmed at Q25 with fastp and aligned with MiXCR, with productive beta chains retained. CDR3 protein duplicates are merged, each entry listing the most common genes and DNA. Across this sample there are under 500,000 distinct CDR3 sequences, with roughly a sixth seen only once. Clones ranked in the top ten supply 15% to 20% of the sample. The treatment or condition label here, explained by the study, means: live attenuated yellow fever vaccine strain. The sequenced sample was PBMCs, obtained before the yellow fever booster vaccination. Receptors originate from a man aged 18 to 35 who received the YFV17D yellow fever vaccine.

This clonotype has ten or more counts. The CDR3 region has the DNA TGTGCCAGCAGTCCAGCCGGGGCGTCGGACACTGAAGCTTTCTTT. It encodes CASSPAGASDTEAFF. This chain uses TRBV12-3 or TRBV12-4 with TRBJ1-1; a possible D gene is TRBD1 (5 bases). This CDR3 region has 15 residues. With 5 bases removed from V and 3 bases from J, the gap between germline ends came to 16 bases.

This clonotype has a handful of counts. The CDR3 nucleotides are TGCGCCAGCAGCCCCAATGGCGGACAGGGGGCGCTTAACGAGCAGTACGTC. Its translation: CASSPNGGQGALNEQYV. The chain couples TRBV5-1 to TRBJ2-7; 11 bases fit TRBD1. Per germline, CDR1 SGHRS and CDR2 YFSETQ. V shed 4 bases, J shed 5 bases, and the junction held 14 bases outside the gene matches. The CDR3 has 17 residues.

The chain combines TRBV6-5 with TRBJ2-7, with 7 bases lining up with TRBD1. V lost 2 bases, J lost 0 bases, and 4 bases stayed unmatched. Germline CDR1 and CDR2: MNHEY and SVGAGI. The CDR3 runs to 15 residues. The CDR3 spells CASSYRGPTSYEQYF. CDR3 bases: TGTGCCAGCAGTTACAGGGGGCCCACCTCCTACGAGCAGTACTTC.

This clonotype was found a few times. This chain links TRBV5-1 with TRBJ2-1; 8 bases are a match to TRBD1. CDR3 length: 15 amino acids. Germline CDR1 is SGHRS and CDR2 is YFSETQ. The V gene end was trimmed by 3 bases and the J gene end by 5 bases; junction bases not matched to a gene: 7. The CDR3 loop is CASSYDRGSHNEQFF. CDR3 DNA sequence: TGCGCCAGCAGCTACGACAGGGGATCCCACAATGAGCAGTTCTTC.

This clonotype was observed once. V is TRBV6-4 and J is TRBJ2-3; 8 bases are shared with TRBD1. With V trimmed by 3 bases and J by 3 bases, 2 bases remained unmatched. CDR3 size: 14 residues. Per germline, CDR1 MRHNA and CDR2 SNTAGT. CDR3 DNA: TGTGCCAGCAGTGAGACAGGGGAAACAGATACGCAGTATTTT. Translation gives CASSETGETDTQYF.

The gene calls are TRBV30 and TRBJ1-2, with D unresolved. Trimming pared 1 base from V and 4 bases from J, leaving 4 bases between. Germline V gene data show CDR1 as GTSNPN and CDR2 as SVGIG (reference sequence). CDR3 size: 11 residues. CDR3 coding DNA: TGTGCCTGGAGTGCTGCCTATGGCTACACCTTC. Protein sequence: CAWSAAYGYTF.

This clonotype was observed a few times. The V gene is TRBV9, the J gene TRBJ2-5, with D hard to call. This CDR3 comprises 14 residues. Germline assignment: CDR1 SGDLS and CDR2 YYNGEE. The V end lost 0 bases, the J end lost 3 bases, and 9 bases lay between the germline ends. In DNA, the CDR3 is TGTGCCAGCAGCGTAGGGGGATCAGAAGAGACCCAGTACTTC. Protein product: CASSVGGSEETQYF.

This clonotype was counted between two and nine times. The J gene is TRBJ2-3, the V gene TRBV5-6, with 9 nucleotides matching TRBD1. This CDR3 is built from 16 residues. Trimming at V came to 4 bases and at J to 5 bases, leaving 11 bases not matched to a gene. The germline CDR1 and CDR2 sequences are SGHDT and YYEEEE. The CDR3 protein is CASSPFDRGKGDTQYF. The CDR3 nucleotides are TGTGCCAGCAGCCCCTTCGACAGGGGGAAAGGAGATACGCAGTATTTT.

V usage is TRBV5-1 and J usage is TRBJ1-3; D not resolved. V was clipped by 0 bases and J by 0 bases, with 10 bases between them. Germline V gene sequence: CDR1 SGHRS, CDR2 YFSETQ. The CDR3 is 16 residues long. CDR3 region: CASSLVSPSSGNTIYF. In nucleotides, the CDR3 is TGCGCCAGCAGCTTGGTATCACCATCCTCTGGAAACACCATATATTTT.

The chain recombines TRBV18 with TRBJ2-1, with D uncertain. The CDR3 has 14 residues. V was trimmed by 0 bases and J by 5 bases, leaving 8 bases between them. CDR1 is KGHSH and CDR2 is LQKENI in the germline V gene. CDR3 sequence reads: CASSPPWQDNEQFF. In DNA, the CDR3 is TGTGCCAGCTCACCACCTTGGCAGGACAATGAGCAGTTCTTC.

This clonotype was observed a handful of times. This chain's CDR3 is CATSDGGASDTQYF. The CDR3 region has the DNA TGTGCCACCAGTGACGGGGGGGCATCAGATACGCAGTATTTT. The chain recombines TRBV24-1 with TRBJ2-3, with 8 nucleotides matching TRBD2. Germline CDR1 is KGHDR and CDR2 is SFDVKD. Trimming at V came to 4 bases and at J to 4 bases, leaving 3 bases not matched to a gene. This CDR3 is built from 14 residues.

This clonotype was found a few times. V and J are TRBV3-1 and TRBJ2-2; D not certain. Trimming left V 3 bases short and J 4 bases short, with 12 bases between. Germline lookup yields CDR1 LGHDT and CDR2 YNNKEL (reference sequence). This CDR3 comprises 15 residues. CDR3 DNA sequence: TGTGCCAGCAGCCAGATAGGACGCGGCACCGGGGAGCTGTTTTTT. This codes for CASSQIGRGTGELFF. Drawing the rest from reference TRBV3-1 and TRBJ2-2, the complete variable domain is DTAVSQTPKYLVTQMGNDKSIKCEQNLGHDTMYWYKQDSKKFLKIMFSYNNKELIINETVPNRFSPKSPDKAHLNLHINSLELGDSAVYFCASSQIGRGTGELFFGEGSRLTVL.

This clonotype has more than one count but fewer than ten. This chain uses TRBV4-1 with TRBJ1-5, with D perhaps TRBD1 (6 bases). The V end was cut by 2 bases, the J end by 1 base, with 12 bases between. Germline values: CDR1 MGHRA, CDR2 YSYEKL. The CDR3 consists of 16 residues. The CDR3 here is CASSQSGDISNQPQHF. CDR3 in DNA: TGCGCCAGCAGCCAAAGCGGGGACATCAGCAATCAGCCCCAGCATTTT.

This clonotype was detected ten times or more. The chain carries TRBV20-1 and TRBJ2-2; TRBD2 matches 8 bases. V was clipped by 0 bases and J by 0 bases; unmatched bases: 0. Germline lookup yields CDR1 DFQATT and CDR2 SNEGSKA (reference sequence). This CDR3 is built from 15 residues. DNA for the CDR3: TGCAGTGCTAGAGAGCGGGGGGCGAACACCGGGGAGCTGTTTTTT. Encoded protein: CSARERGANTGELFF.

The CDR3 sequence: CAISAKGGGGARETQYF. The CDR3 nucleotides are TGTGCCATCAGTGCAAAAGGGGGTGGGGGGGCGAGAGAGACCCAGTACTTC. The rearrangement joins TRBV10-3 to TRBJ2-5; D may be TRBD2 (7 bases). The germline V gene has CDR1 ENHRY and CDR2 SYGVKD. The CDR3 runs to 17 residues. V was shortened by 4 bases and J by 4 bases, with 22 bases between the two germline ends.

This chain links TRBV5-1 with TRBJ1-1; no reliable D call. The V end lost 4 bases, the J end lost 1 base, and 11 bases lay between the germline ends. Per the germline V gene, CDR1 is SGHRS and CDR2 is YFSETQ. The CDR3 runs to 14 residues. The CDR3 spells CASSEIPGNTEAFF. DNA for the CDR3: TGCGCCAGCAGCGAGATCCCAGGGAACACTGAAGCTTTCTTT. The full variable domain, its missing parts supplied by reference TRBV5-1 and TRBJ1-1, is KAGVTQTPRYLIKTRGQQVTLSCSPISGHRSVSWYQQTPGQGLQFLFEYFSETQRNKGNFPGRFSGRQFSNSRSEMNVSTLELGDSALYLCASSEIPGNTEAFFGQGTRLTVV.

This clonotype was counted at least ten times. This chain joins TRBV12-5 and TRBJ2-4, with D unresolved. Germline values: CDR1 LGHNT, CDR2 FRNRAP. The V and J ends lost 6 bases and 0 bases respectively, with 3 bases between them. This CDR3 is built from 12 residues. The CDR3 protein is CASGTAKNIQYF. CDR3 sequence (DNA): TGTGCTAGTGGGACAGCCAAAAACATTCAGTACTTC.

This clonotype was counted only a few times. The gene calls are TRBV29-1 and TRBJ2-7; 8 bases map to TRBD1. The germline gives CDR1 SQVTM, CDR2 ANQGSEA. The CDR3 spans 14 residues. J lost 1 base, V lost 4 bases, and 6 bases had no gene match. The CDR3, as DNA: TGCAGCGTTGCAGGGGGCGAAGGATCCTACGAGCAGTACTTC. Translating gives CSVAGGEGSYEQYF.

This clonotype turned up a few times. The J gene is TRBJ2-5, the V gene TRBV6-5; possible D gene TRBD1, 6 bases. CDR1 is MNHEY and CDR2 is SVGAGI in the germline V gene. V lost 5 bases to trimming and J lost 2 bases, with 15 bases between them. The CDR3 has 15 amino acids. This CDR3 is CASSNLQGPQETQYF. The CDR3 coding sequence is TGTGCCAGCAGTAACCTACAGGGCCCACAAGAGACCCAGTACTTC.

The chain has TRBV7-2 and TRBJ1-2; 9 bases fit TRBD1. There are 13 residues in the CDR3. The germline CDR1 and CDR2 sequences are SGHTA and FQGNSA. Trimming cost V 4 bases and J 8 bases; bases outside gene matches: 5. CDR3 sequence reads: CASSWDRVGGYTF. Here the CDR3 DNA reads TGTGCCAGCAGCTGGGACAGGGTAGGCGGCTACACCTTC.

This clonotype has more than one count but fewer than ten. V and J are TRBV20-1 and TRBJ1-5, with 9 bases aligning to TRBD1. Germline CDR1 and CDR2: DFQATT and SNEGSKA (reference sequence). The CDR3 consists of 14 residues. The ends lost 6 bases at V and 2 bases at J; junction bases unmatched: 5. The CDR3 loop is CSARTGVGNQPQHF. In nucleotides, the CDR3 is TGCAGTGCCAGGACAGGGGTTGGCAATCAGCCCCAGCATTTT.

The chain has TRBV4-1 and TRBJ1-1, with D perhaps TRBD1 (5 bases). Germline CDR1 MGHRA, CDR2 YSYEKL. This CDR3 has 15 residues. V was trimmed by 4 bases and J by 11 bases, leaving 23 bases between them. CDR3 sequence: CASSPDPFQGAWAFF. The CDR3 region has the DNA TGCGCCAGCAGCCCAGATCCATTTCAAGGGGCGTGGGCTTTCTTT.

Only a few counts were recorded for this clonotype. The chain has TRBV18 and TRBJ2-7, with D possibly being TRBD1 or TRBD2 (5 bases each). This CDR3 has 15 residues. Deletions cut 6 bases from V and 0 bases from J, with 15 bases between. Germline assignment: CDR1 KGHSH and CDR2 LQKENI. CDR3 region: CASSVGTGSSYEQYV. The CDR3 coding sequence is TGTGCCAGCTCCGTTGGGACGGGGAGCTCCTACGAGCAGTACGTC.

This clonotype came up many times. CDR3 DNA sequence: TGTGCCAGCAGCCTCCAAGGAGGCGAGCAGTACGTC. Translating it yields CASSLQGGEQYV. This rearrangement joins TRBV5-5 to TRBJ2-7; D possibly corresponds to TRBD2 (5 bases). Germline V lookup: CDR1 SGHKS, CDR2 YYEKEE (reference sequence). With 4 bases removed from V and 6 bases from J, the gap between germline ends came to 11 bases. The CDR3 is 12 residues long.

This chain links TRBV20-1 with TRBJ2-5; TRBD1 aligns across 8 bases. The V gene end was trimmed by 7 bases and the J gene end by 1 base; junction bases not matched to a gene: 8. CDR1 DFQATT and CDR2 SNEGSKA come from the germline V gene (reference sequence). There are 14 residues in the CDR3. The CDR3 protein is CSVGGDRGQETQYF. The DNA for the CDR3 is TGCAGTGTCGGCGGAGACAGGGGCCAAGAGACCCAGTACTTC.

Many counts were recorded for this clonotype. This chain uses TRBV7-9 with TRBJ2-7, with a possible D match to TRBD1 (5 bases). This CDR3 spans 15 amino acids. The V and J ends lost 5 bases and 3 bases respectively, with 17 bases between them. Germline CDR1 reads SEHNR; CDR2 reads FQNEAQ (reference sequence). The CDR3: CASSPVLRRDYEQYF. Written as DNA, the CDR3 is TGTGCCAGCAGCCCAGTGCTCCGCAGGGACTACGAGCAGTACTTC. The entire variable domain, with the rest obtained from reference TRBV7-9 and TRBJ2-7, is as follows: DTGVSQNPRHKITKRGQNVTFRCDPISEHNRLYWYRQTLGQGPEFLTYFQNEAQLEKSRLLSDRFSAERPKGSFSTLEIQRTEQGDSAMYLCASSPVLRRDYEQYFGPGTRLTVT.

This clonotype was observed a few times. The chain has TRBV7-2 and TRBJ1-2, with D uncertain. The germline V and J ends were trimmed by 3 bases and 3 bases, with 11 bases remaining between them. CDR3 length: 14 residues. Looked up from germline, CDR1 is SGHTA and CDR2 is FQGNSA. In nucleotides, the CDR3 is TGTGCCAGCAGCTTGTCCAGGCCCGACTATGGCTACACCTTC. Its protein is CASSLSRPDYGYTF.

The chain recombines TRBV7-2 with TRBJ2-7; TRBD2 aligns across 11 bases. The V gene's germline CDR1 is SGHTA and CDR2 FQGNSA. J was trimmed by 5 bases and V by 7 bases; bases with no gene match: 4. The CDR3 length is 13 residues. The CDR3 sequence: CASMVAGGDEQYF. In DNA form, the CDR3 reads TGTGCCAGCATGGTAGCGGGGGGGGACGAGCAGTACTTC.

This clonotype was picked up a small number of times. The chain carries TRBV4-3 and TRBJ2-3; D might be TRBD2 (7 bases). This CDR3 is built from 17 residues. Trimming removed 1 base at V and 4 bases at J, with 18 bases between. CDR1 is LGHNA and CDR2 is YSLEER in the germline V gene. The CDR3 DNA is TGCGCCAGCAGCCAAGGATTTCGCGGGGGCCAGGCAGATACGCAGTATTTT. This gives the protein CASSQGFRGGQADTQYF.

This clonotype has a handful of counts. V is TRBV4-3 and J is TRBJ2-2; a weak D match, TRBD2 (6 bases). The germline V gene encodes CDR1 LGHNA and CDR2 YSLEER. Between the trimmed V and J ends, which lost 4 bases and 6 bases, there was a span of 9 bases. CDR3 size: 13 residues. The CDR3 loop is CASSRGVAGELFF. CDR3 nucleotide sequence: TGCGCCAGCAGCCGCGGGGTGGCCGGGGAGCTGTTTTTT.

The chain's CDR3 is CSARGQVNEQFF. Written as DNA, the CDR3 is TGCAGTGCTAGAGGGCAGGTCAATGAGCAGTTCTTC. The V and J genes are TRBV20-1 and TRBJ2-1; D not resolved. The CDR3 has 12 amino acids. Germline CDR1 reads DFQATT; CDR2 reads SNEGSKA (reference sequence). Trimming pared 1 base from V and 6 bases from J, leaving 7 bases between.

V and J are TRBV5-1 and TRBJ1-2; D remains ambiguous. Germline CDR1 is SGHRS and CDR2 is YFSETQ. The CDR3 totals 17 residues. The germline V and J ends were trimmed by 1 base and 2 bases, with 18 bases remaining between them. The CDR3 bases are TGCGCCAGCAGCTTGTTCAACCTCCACGAGGGAAACTATGGCTACACCTTC. Its translation is CASSLFNLHEGNYGYTF. Full variable domain (rest looked up from reference TRBV5-1 and TRBJ1-2): KAGVTQTPRYLIKTRGQQVTLSCSPISGHRSVSWYQQTPGQGLQFLFEYFSETQRNKGNFPGRFSGRQFSNSRSEMNVSTLELGDSALYLCASSLFNLHEGNYGYTFGSGTRLTVV.